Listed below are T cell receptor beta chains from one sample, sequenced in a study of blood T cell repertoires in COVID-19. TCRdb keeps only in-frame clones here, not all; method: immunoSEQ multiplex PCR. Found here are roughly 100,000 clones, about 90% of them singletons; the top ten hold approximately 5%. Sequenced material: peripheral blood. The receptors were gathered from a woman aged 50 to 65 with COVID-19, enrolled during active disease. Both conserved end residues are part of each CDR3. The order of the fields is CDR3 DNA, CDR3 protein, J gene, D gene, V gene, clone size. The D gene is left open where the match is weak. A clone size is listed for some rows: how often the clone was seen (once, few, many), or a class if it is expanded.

DNA: TGTGCCAGCTCACCACCCGTAGTTGACGAGCAGTACTTC; CDR3: CASSPPVVDEQYF; J: TRBJ2-7; D: NA; V: TRBV18; size: NA
DNA: TGTGCCAGCAGCCTCACACAACTAGCGGGGGACACAGATACGCAGTATTTT; CDR3: CASSLTQLAGDTDTQYF; J: TRBJ2-3; D: TRBD2; V: TRBV4-2; size: NA
DNA: TGTGCCAGCAGCTTCAAAGGCGGGCGGGAGCAGTACTTC; CDR3: CASSFKGGREQYF; J: TRBJ2-7; D: NA; V: TRBV7-3; size: NA
DNA: TGTGCCAGCTCGCCTGACAGCTACTATGGCTACACCTTC; CDR3: CASSPDSYYGYTF; J: TRBJ1-2; D: NA; V: TRBV18; size: NA
DNA: TGTGCCAGCAGCTTAGTTGGGGGGAATCAGCCCCAGCATTTT; CDR3: CASSLVGGNQPQHF; J: TRBJ1-5; D: NA; V: TRBV7-6; size: few
DNA: TGTGCCAGCAGTGAAAGTTTGTGGCGGGGTGAAGCTTTCTTT; CDR3: CASSESLWRGEAFF; J: TRBJ1-1; D: NA; V: TRBV6-1; size: NA
DNA: TGTGCCAGCAGCCAATTTAGCGGGGCAAGCTCTGGGGCCAACGTCCTGACTTTC; CDR3: CASSQFSGASSGANVLTF; J: TRBJ2-6; D: TRBD2; V: TRBV3-1/TRBV3-2; size: NA
DNA: TGTGCCAGCAGCTCTTACAGGGGGCTAGACACTGAAGCTTTCTTT; CDR3: CASSSYRGLDTEAFF; J: TRBJ1-1; D: TRBD1; V: TRBV11-3; size: NA
DNA: TGTGCCAGCAAGGAAACAGGGATCGAGACCCAGTACTTC; CDR3: CASKETGIETQYF; J: TRBJ2-5; D: NA; V: TRBV2; size: NA
DNA: TGTGCCAGCAGCACCCGGGACAGGGAAGGGGGCGAGCAGTACTTC; CDR3: CASSTRDREGGEQYF; J: TRBJ2-7; D: TRBD1; V: TRBV11-3; size: NA
DNA: TGCGCCAGCAGTGAGTCGAGTGTTCGCACAGATACGCAGTATTTT; CDR3: CASSESSVRTDTQYF; J: TRBJ2-3; D: NA; V: TRBV10-1; size: once
DNA: TGTGCCAGCAGCTTAGCGGGGAGGGACTACGAGCAGTACTTC; CDR3: CASSLAGRDYEQYF; J: TRBJ2-7; D: TRBD2; V: TRBV7-2; size: NA
DNA: TGCGCCAGCAGCTACCCTGCGGAGACCCAGTACTTC; CDR3: CASSYPAETQYF; J: TRBJ2-5; D: NA; V: TRBV5-1; size: NA
DNA: TGCGCCAGCAGCCTTAGCGGCGGAAAGGAGACCCAGTACTTC; CDR3: CASSLSGGKETQYF; J: TRBJ2-5; D: NA; V: TRBV4-3; size: NA
DNA: TGCGCCAGCAGCCCGAACAGGGACTATGGCTACACCTTC; CDR3: CASSPNRDYGYTF; J: TRBJ1-2; D: NA; V: TRBV4-3; size: once
DNA: TGTGCCAGCAGTCTAGTTAACCCCACAGATACGCAGTATTTT; CDR3: CASSLVNPTDTQYF; J: TRBJ2-3; D: NA; V: TRBV28; size: NA
DNA: TGTGCCAGCAGCCACCTTCAAGCCCTCAATGAGCAGTTCTTC; CDR3: CASSHLQALNEQFF; J: TRBJ2-1; D: NA; V: TRBV7-9; size: NA
DNA: TGTGCCAGCAGCCAAGATGGAGGACAGGGCCGAAGCTACACCTTC; CDR3: CASSQDGGQGRSYTF; J: TRBJ1-2; D: TRBD1; V: TRBV3-1/TRBV3-2; size: NA
DNA: TGTGCCAGCAGTTGGGGGGATGGTGGAAACACCATATATTTT; CDR3: CASSWGDGGNTIYF; J: TRBJ1-3; D: NA; V: TRBV6-5; size: NA
DNA: TGTGCCAGCAGCACCACTAGCGAAGAGACCCAGTACTTC; CDR3: CASSTTSEETQYF; J: TRBJ2-5; D: TRBD2; V: TRBV5-4; size: NA
DNA: TGTGCCAGCAGCCAAGGAACCGACAGACTGAACACTGAAGCTTTCTTT; CDR3: CASSQGTDRLNTEAFF; J: TRBJ1-1; D: NA; V: TRBV3-1/TRBV3-2; size: few
DNA: TGTGCCACCGCCCCGGGACACTGGAACACTGAAGCTTTCTTT; CDR3: CATAPGHWNTEAFF; J: TRBJ1-1; D: NA; V: TRBV2; size: NA
DNA: TGTGCCAGCAGGGGGACAGGGGTCGATGAGCAGTACTTC; CDR3: CASRGTGVDEQYF; J: TRBJ2-7; D: TRBD1; V: TRBV12-3/TRBV12-4; size: NA
DNA: TGTGCCAGCAGCTTGGAGGGGCCCCTAGCCAGCTATGGCTACACCTTC; CDR3: CASSLEGPLASYGYTF; J: TRBJ1-2; D: NA; V: TRBV7-9; size: once
DNA: TGTGCCAGCAGCTTGATACAGGCCATCTCCTACAATGAGCAGTTCTTC; CDR3: CASSLIQAISYNEQFF; J: TRBJ2-1; D: NA; V: TRBV7-8; size: NA
DNA: TGTGCCTGGAGTGTAATAGCTAGCGGGGGGGCGAATGAGCAGTTCTTC; CDR3: CAWSVIASGGANEQFF; J: TRBJ2-1; D: TRBD2; V: TRBV30; size: NA
DNA: TGTGCCATCAGTGTTGAGGGCGGCAACACTGAAGCTTTCTTT; CDR3: CAISVEGGNTEAFF; J: TRBJ1-1; D: NA; V: TRBV10-3; size: NA
DNA: TGTGCCAGTAGTTGGGGGGGGCAGGCCTACGAGCAGTACTTC; CDR3: CASSWGGQAYEQYF; J: TRBJ2-7; D: NA; V: TRBV19; size: NA
DNA: TGTGCCAGCAACCGAGGGGCAGGGGGCGATGAGACCCAGTACTTC; CDR3: CASNRGAGGDETQYF; J: TRBJ2-5; D: TRBD1; V: TRBV25-1; size: NA
DNA: TGTGCCAGCAGCGTAGCAGACAGGGCTAGCAGCTCCTACAATGAGCAGTTCTTC; CDR3: CASSVADRASSSYNEQFF; J: TRBJ2-1; D: TRBD1; V: TRBV9; size: NA
DNA: TGCGCCAGCAGCTTGGCTTCTAGCGGGGCCTTTGGAGAGACCCAGTACTTC; CDR3: CASSLASSGAFGETQYF; J: TRBJ2-5; D: TRBD2; V: TRBV5-1; size: NA
DNA: TGTGCCAGCAGCTCGACTAGCGGGGGGCGGGAGACCCAGTACTTC; CDR3: CASSSTSGGRETQYF; J: TRBJ2-5; D: TRBD2; V: TRBV11-2; size: NA
DNA: TGTGCCCCTCCAGGGTGGCATGGCTACACCTTC; CDR3: CAPPGWHGYTF; J: TRBJ1-2; D: NA; V: TRBV6-4; size: NA
DNA: TGCAGCGTAACCCGGGTTGGGGACAGTTCCTACGAGCAGTACTTC; CDR3: CSVTRVGDSSYEQYF; J: TRBJ2-7; D: TRBD1; V: TRBV29-1; size: few
DNA: TGTGCCAGCAGCTTGGACAGCAACTATGGCTACACCTTC; CDR3: CASSLDSNYGYTF; J: TRBJ1-2; D: NA; V: TRBV7-2; size: few
DNA: TGCGCCAGCAGCCCCGTCCCGGGGACAGGGAACGAGCAGTACTTC; CDR3: CASSPVPGTGNEQYF; J: TRBJ2-7; D: TRBD1; V: TRBV5-1; size: NA
DNA: TGTGCCAGCACCTCCCTGTTTCGGGGCGGGGAGCTGTTTTTT; CDR3: CASTSLFRGGELFF; J: TRBJ2-2; D: NA; V: TRBV11-2; size: NA
DNA: TGTGCCAGCAGCTCTCAGACAGATTTGCAGCCCCAGCATTTT; CDR3: CASSSQTDLQPQHF; J: TRBJ1-5; D: NA; V: TRBV5-6; size: once
DNA: TGTGCCAGCAGTGAAGCGCTAGCGGGGAGCACAGATACGCAGTATTTT; CDR3: CASSEALAGSTDTQYF; J: TRBJ2-3; D: TRBD2; V: TRBV6-1; size: NA
DNA: TGTGCCAGTAGTATAGGGGCACCTTATAGCAATCAGCCCCAGCATTTT; CDR3: CASSIGAPYSNQPQHF; J: TRBJ1-5; D: NA; V: TRBV19; size: NA
DNA: TGTGCCAGCTCGACAGCGGAGACCCAGTACTTC; CDR3: CASSTAETQYF; J: TRBJ2-5; D: NA; V: TRBV18; size: NA
DNA: TGCAGCGCCGGGGGACGGAATAATGAAAAACTGTTTTTT; CDR3: CSAGGRNNEKLFF; J: TRBJ1-4; D: NA; V: TRBV29-1; size: NA
DNA: TGTGCCAGCAGCTTGGGGACAGGGAGCCCGAACACCGGGGAGCTGTTTTTT; CDR3: CASSLGTGSPNTGELFF; J: TRBJ2-2; D: TRBD1; V: TRBV7-9; size: NA
DNA: TGTGCCAGCAGCCGGAGCGGGGTCTCCTACGAGCAGTACTTC; CDR3: CASSRSGVSYEQYF; J: TRBJ2-7; D: TRBD2; V: TRBV27; size: NA
DNA: TGTGCCAGCAGCTTAGAGGCCCAGGGGAGGGTCACTGAAGCTTTCTTT; CDR3: CASSLEAQGRVTEAFF; J: TRBJ1-1; D: NA; V: TRBV7-8; size: NA
DNA: TGTGCCAGCAGCGAGGGACAGGGAAGATGGAGCATTCAGTACTTC; CDR3: CASSEGQGRWSIQYF; J: TRBJ2-4; D: TRBD1; V: TRBV11-3; size: NA
DNA: TGTGCCAGCAGCGTAGCAAGGGGTCACCTCACGAATACGCAGTATTTT; CDR3: CASSVARGHLTNTQYF; J: TRBJ2-3; D: NA; V: TRBV9; size: NA
DNA: TGTGCCAGCAGCCTTCAGGGCGCTAACACTGAAGCTTTCTTT; CDR3: CASSLQGANTEAFF; J: TRBJ1-1; D: NA; V: TRBV11-3; size: once
DNA: TGTGCCTGGAGTCGAACTAGCGGGGGGGACAATGAGCAGTTCTTC; CDR3: CAWSRTSGGDNEQFF; J: TRBJ2-1; D: TRBD2; V: TRBV30; size: NA
DNA: TGTGCCAGTAGTATATCCAGGAACACTGAAGCTTTCTTT; CDR3: CASSISRNTEAFF; J: TRBJ1-1; D: NA; V: TRBV19; size: NA